One and the same sample provided the 19 T cell receptor beta chains below, sequenced in a study of untreated major depressive disorder. Clones were read by immunoSEQ multiplex PCR, and TCRdb kept only the in-frame ones, dropping some. The table lists 20,000 to 25,000 clones, just under 90% of them singletons. The sample was CD4+ T cells from PBMCs. These receptors were collected from a woman in her thirties or forties in good health.

This clone has a single count. The chain employs TRBV5-1 and TRBJ2-7; maybe TRBD2 (6 bases). Trimming cost V 0 bases and J 4 bases, with 17 bases left between them. CDR1 is SGHRS, CDR2 YFSETQ, per germline. This CDR3 is 16 amino acids long. The CDR3 nucleotides read TGCGCCAGCAGCTTGGTCGCAGGGACTCGTGAATACGAGCAGTACTTC. The encoded protein is CASSLVAGTREYEQYF.

The gene calls are TRBV2 and TRBJ1-4, with 12 nucleotides matching TRBD1. The ends lost 6 bases at V and 10 bases at J; junction bases unmatched: 9. There are 15 residues in the CDR3. Germline lookup yields CDR1 SNHLY and CDR2 FYNNEI. The CDR3, as DNA: TGTGCCAGCAGGCCCGACGGGACAGGGGGCGGAAAACTGTTTTTT. This sequence encodes CASRPDGTGGGKLFF. The full variable domain, rest sourced from reference TRBV2 and TRBJ1-4, is EPEVTQTPSHQVTQMGQEVILRCVPISNHLYFYWYRQILGQKVEFLVSFYNNEISEKSEIFDDQFSVERPDGSNFTLKIRSTKLEDSAMYFCASRPDGTGGGKLFFGSGTQLSVL.

The chain couples TRBV5-1 to TRBJ1-1, with a weak D call TRBD1 (6 bases). V shed 4 bases and J shed 1 base, with 8 bases lying between them. The CDR3 contains 13 residues. Germline assignment: CDR1 SGHRS and CDR2 YFSETQ. The CDR3 DNA reads TGCGCCAGCAGCCCGACAGGGAACACTGAAGCTTTCTTT. This encodes CASSPTGNTEAFF.

The rearrangement links TRBV7-9 to TRBJ2-5; D is uncertain. This CDR3 region has 13 residues. V was pared by 5 bases and J by 2 bases, with 9 bases between. Germline assignment: CDR1 SEHNR and CDR2 FQNEAQ (reference sequence). The CDR3 here is CASSLLLQETQYF. The CDR3, as DNA: TGTGCCAGCAGCCTACTATTGCAAGAGACCCAGTACTTC.

The genes are TRBV6-1 and TRBJ1-4, with D uncertain. Germline CDR1 and CDR2: MNHNS and SASEGT. CDR3 size: 13 residues. Trimming took 4 bases from V and 5 from J, leaving 8 bases between them. The CDR3 DNA is TGTGCCAGCAGTGGTGACGCGAATGAAAAACTGTTTTTT. Translation gives CASSGDANEKLFF.

J is TRBJ1-5 and V is TRBV6-6, with a weak D call TRBD1 (6 bases). CDR1 is MNHNY, CDR2 SVGAGI, per germline (reference sequence). V was shortened by 8 bases and J by 5 bases, with 13 bases between the two germline ends. The CDR3 has 13 residues. CDR3 nucleotide sequence: TGTGCCAGCGGGCAGGGGAGAGATCAGCCCCAGCATTTT. Residues: CASGQGRDQPQHF.

The J gene is TRBJ1-2, the V gene TRBV7-2; D remains ambiguous. This CDR3 has 14 amino acids. The V and J ends lost 4 bases and 0 bases respectively, with 9 bases between them. Germline assignment: CDR1 SGHTA and CDR2 FQGNSA. CDR3 bases: TGTGCCAGCAGCTCCACAAGAGCTAACTATGGCTACACCTTC. Translating gives CASSSTRANYGYTF.

CDR3 nucleotide sequence: TGTGCCAGCAGCCAAGAGGGTAGCGGGGGGAACACCGGGGAGCTGTTTTTT. This gives the protein CASSQEGSGGNTGELFF. The genes are TRBV4-2 and TRBJ2-2; 9 bases fit TRBD2. Trimming at V came to 0 bases and at J to 1 base, leaving 3 bases not matched to a gene. Per germline, CDR1 LGHNA and CDR2 YNFKEQ. CDR3 length equals 17 residues.

This clone was counted only a few times. The J gene is TRBJ2-1, the V gene TRBV2, with 14 bases aligning to TRBD2. The CDR3 extends over 14 amino acids. Germline CDR1 and CDR2: SNHLY and FYNNEI. The V gene end was trimmed by 8 bases and the J gene end by 7 bases; junction bases not matched to a gene: 4. CDR3 DNA sequence: TGTGCCAGCCGGCGACTAGCGGGGGGGAATGAGCAGTTCTTC. This gives the protein CASRRLAGGNEQFF.

This chain joins TRBV25-1 and TRBJ2-1, with TRBD1 identical over 8 bases. The germline CDR1 and CDR2 sequences are MGHDK and SYGVNS. The CDR3 loop spans 17 amino acids. V gave up 6 bases and J gave up 7 bases; unmatched junction bases: 17. The chain's CDR3 is CASRRPPGTGIGNEQFF. As DNA, the CDR3 is TGTGCCAGCAGACGACCTCCTGGGACAGGAATAGGGAATGAGCAGTTCTTC.

The chain employs TRBV5-8 and TRBJ2-7; 9 bases align to TRBD2. J gave up 0 bases and V 7 bases, and 2 bases lay outside the gene matches. Per germline, CDR1 SGHTS and CDR2 YDEGEE. CDR3 length: 13 residues. The CDR3 nucleotides read TGTGCCAGCCCGCGGGGGGGCTCCTACGAGCAGTACTTC. It yields the protein CASPRGGSYEQYF.

V and J are TRBV5-1 and TRBJ1-1; D is possibly TRBD1 (5 bases). CDR3 length equals 15 residues. The germline V and J ends were trimmed by 1 base and 6 bases, with 16 bases remaining between them. Germline V gene data show CDR1 as SGHRS and CDR2 as YFSETQ. Here the CDR3 reads CASSLIGREGAEAFF. CDR3 in DNA: TGCGCCAGCAGCTTGATCGGTAGGGAAGGGGCTGAAGCTTTCTTT.

V usage is TRBV4-3 and J usage is TRBJ2-1, with 11 bases identical to TRBD2. The CDR3 consists of 15 residues. V dropped 3 bases and J dropped 7; count of bases not matched to a gene: 5. CDR1 and CDR2 from the germline V gene are LGHNA and YSLEER. The CDR3 loop is CASSQGSGGANEQFF. The CDR3 bases are TGCGCCAGCAGCCAGGGTAGCGGGGGGGCGAATGAGCAGTTCTTC.

The genes are TRBV5-6 and TRBJ2-3; perhaps TRBD2 as D (5 bases). The CDR3 is 11 amino acids. The ends were cut back, 5 bases at V and 13 bases at J, with 14 bases in the middle. Germline V gene lookup returns CDR1 SGHDT and CDR2 YYEEEE. This CDR3 reads CASSSGPREYF. In DNA, the CDR3 is TGTGCCAGCAGTTCCGGGCCGCGGGAGTATTTT. The full variable domain, with the rest looked up from reference TRBV5-6 and TRBJ2-3, is DAGVTQSPTHLIKTRGQQVTLRCSPKSGHDTVSWYQQALGQGPQFIFQYYEEEERQRGNFPDRFSGHQFPNYSSELNVNALLLGDSALYLCASSSGPREYFGPGTRLTVL.

V gene TRBV19 combines with J gene TRBJ2-2, with TRBD1 matching 8 bases. The trim removed 4 bases at V and 4 bases at J, leaving 2 bases unmatched. Germline CDR1 reads LNHDA; CDR2 reads SQIVND (reference sequence). This CDR3 is 14 amino acids long. The CDR3 here is CASSRTGSTGELFF. The CDR3 DNA is TGTGCCAGTAGTAGGACAGGGAGCACCGGGGAGCTGTTTTTT.

The chain is built from TRBV28 and TRBJ1-2; D may be TRBD1 (5 bases). V lost 8 bases, J lost 2 bases, and 12 bases lay in between. This CDR3 region has 13 residues. Germline V gene data show CDR1 as MDHEN and CDR2 as SYDVKM. The DNA for the CDR3 is TGTGCCAGCGAAGGGGCCCCCAACTATGGCTACACCTTC. Protein sequence: CASEGAPNYGYTF.

The rearrangement links TRBV10-3 to TRBJ1-2; 8 nucleotides match TRBD1. V lost 11 bases and J lost 5; bases outside the gene matches: 4. The length of the CDR3 is 11 residues. From germline, CDR1 is ENHRY and CDR2 SYGVKD. CDR3 sequence (DNA): TGTGCCGCAGGGGGCGCGTATGGCTACACCTTC. Translating it yields CAAGGAYGYTF.

J is TRBJ1-5 and V is TRBV10-3; D might be TRBD1 (5 bases). This CDR3 is built from 17 residues. Germline V gene lookup returns CDR1 ENHRY and CDR2 SYGVKD. Trimming left V 0 bases short and J 6 bases short, with 18 bases between. CDR3 DNA: TGTGCCATCAGTGAGTCGCTTGGGCAGGGAGGGTTTCAGCCCCAGCATTTT. Its protein product is CAISESLGQGGFQPQHF.

The CDR3 nucleotides are TGCGCCAGCAGCTTGGAGGAGAACACTGAAGCTTTCTTT. Translating it yields CASSLEENTEAFF. The genes are TRBV5-1 and TRBJ1-1; D is uncertain. The V gene lost 0 bases and the J gene lost 1 base, with 4 bases spanning the gap. The CDR3 consists of 13 residues. The germline V gene has CDR1 SGHRS and CDR2 YFSETQ.